A selection of T cell receptor beta chains follows, all from one sample in a study of cytomegalovirus exposure and HLA in healthy donors. TCRdb's copy holds only in-frame clones and misses some; the assay was immunoSEQ multiplex PCR. The sample holds 180,000 or so clones, 70% to 90% seen once. Sequencing was carried out using PBMCs. The receptors were sampled from a man between 18 and 29 years old in good health and CMV-seropositive. Both conserved end residues are part of each CDR3. Each record gives: clone size, CDR3 length, D gene, J gene, V gene, CDR3 protein, CDR3 DNA. A D gene is named only where the DNA matches it firmly. Rows give clone size only sometimes, using once, few, many, or a class for an expanded clone.

NA,16,TRBD2,TRBJ2-1,TRBV19,CASSIVSGGTYNEQFF,TGTGCCAGTAGTATAGTTAGCGGGGGCACCTACAATGAGCAGTTCTTC
NA,15,TRBD1,TRBJ2-7,TRBV6-1,CASSQFRDRGYEQYF,TGTGCCAGCAGTCAATTCCGGGACAGGGGCTACGAGCAGTACTTC
NA,12,NA,TRBJ2-7,TRBV6-6,CASTEDTYEQYF,TGTGCCAGCACCGAAGACACGTACGAGCAGTACTTC
NA,15,NA,TRBJ2-3,TRBV19,CASSIDGQSTDTQYF,TGTGCCAGTAGTATAGACGGACAGAGCACAGATACGCAGTATTTT
NA,16,TRBD1,TRBJ1-5,TRBV2,CASSAGQGVYGQPQHF,TGTGCCAGCAGCGCGGGACAGGGGGTTTACGGTCAGCCCCAGCATTTT
NA,15,TRBD1,TRBJ1-6,TRBV27,CASSRSQGVGSPLHF,TGTGCCAGCAGCCGCAGCCAGGGGGTAGGTTCACCCCTCCACTTT
NA,15,NA,TRBJ2-1,TRBV19,CASTPAGAVYNEQFF,TGTGCCAGTACCCCGGCGGGGGCGGTCTACAATGAGCAGTTCTTC
NA,15,NA,TRBJ1-1,TRBV29-1,CSVEGRTGVNTEAFF,TGCAGCGTTGAAGGCCGAACAGGAGTGAACACTGAAGCTTTCTTT
NA,15,NA,TRBJ2-1,TRBV15,CATSSRAQGVNEQFF,TGTGCCACCAGCAGTAGGGCCCAAGGGGTCAATGAGCAGTTCTTC
NA,15,TRBD1,TRBJ2-7,TRBV6-5,CASSYSPGQLGEQYF,TGTGCCAGCAGTTACTCCCCGGGACAGTTGGGAGAGCAGTACTTC
few,13,NA,TRBJ1-1,TRBV7-9,CASRQGQNTEAFF,TGTGCCAGCAGGCAGGGCCAGAACACTGAAGCTTTCTTT
once,14,NA,TRBJ2-4,TRBV7-2,CASLIPQGPHIQYF,TGTGCCAGCCTCATCCCCCAGGGGCCCCACATTCAGTACTTC
NA,15,NA,TRBJ2-2,TRBV16,CASSQSGANTGELFF,TGTGCCAGCAGCCAATCGGGCGCGAACACCGGGGAGCTGTTTTTT
NA,21,TRBD1,TRBJ1-1,TRBV7-8,CASSLLGGQGGLWSTYAEAFF,TGTGCCAGCAGCCTCCTCGGCGGACAGGGTGGCCTCTGGTCAACATACGCTGAAGCTTTCTTT
NA,13,TRBD2,TRBJ2-5,TRBV5-1,CASSREVSETQYF,TGCGCCAGCAGCCGGGAGGTTTCGGAGACCCAGTACTTC
NA,14,TRBD2,TRBJ2-7,TRBV10-2,CASRGSGGAWEQYF,TGCGCCAGCAGGGGTAGCGGGGGCGCCTGGGAGCAGTACTTC
NA,16,TRBD1,TRBJ2-7,TRBV18,CASSPRQGAHTHEQYF,TGTGCCAGCTCACCTCGACAGGGGGCCCATACCCACGAGCAGTACTTC
NA,14,NA,TRBJ2-1,TRBV28,CASSYPGIFDEQFF,TGTGCCAGCAGTTACCCCGGGATCTTCGATGAGCAGTTCTTC
NA,13,NA,TRBJ2-3,TRBV18,CASSPGSTDTQYF,TGTGCCAGCTCACCAGGCAGCACAGATACGCAGTATTTT
few,14,TRBD1,TRBJ2-7,TRBV9,CASSPRDRVYEQYF,TGTGCCAGCAGCCCCCGGGACAGGGTCTACGAGCAGTACTTC
NA,15,NA,TRBJ1-5,TRBV6-1,CASSQFTNSNQPQHF,TGTGCCAGCAGTCAGTTCACAAATAGCAATCAGCCCCAGCATTTT
NA,14,NA,TRBJ1-2,TRBV19,CASSMVQVSHGYTF,TGTGCCAGTAGTATGGTGCAGGTCTCCCATGGCTACACCTTC
NA,16,NA,TRBJ1-3,TRBV11-2,CASSLGPTGSGNTIYF,TGTGCCAGCAGCTTAGGTCCCACAGGTTCTGGAAACACCATATATTTT
NA,14,TRBD2,TRBJ2-3,TRBV19,CASNRGGPTDTQYF,TGTGCCAGTAATCGCGGGGGTCCCACAGATACGCAGTATTTT
NA,15,NA,TRBJ2-2,TRBV6-4,CASSVMAGPTGELFF,TGTGCCAGCAGTGTTATGGCAGGGCCCACCGGGGAGCTGTTTTTT
NA,15,TRBD2,TRBJ2-1,TRBV15,CATSLLAGGSYEQFF,TGTGCCACCAGCCTACTAGCGGGGGGATCATATGAGCAGTTCTTC